Listed here is a single TCR beta chain. Its antigen is still unknown. The data are from a study of identical twins. Germline CDR1 is SGDLS and CDR2 is YYNGEE. CDR3 length: 15 residues. The germline V and J ends were trimmed by 0 bases and 5 bases, with 11 bases remaining between them. Notes on the study in general: Model-predicted out-of-frame TCR alpha sharing fell below observed values in monozygotic twins. Analyses of zero insertions could be partly confounded by invariant MAIT and iNKT cells.

TCRdb analysed the 5' RACE reads with MiXCR anew, one entry per CDR3 protein. This sample yields about 480,000 distinct CDR3 sequences, of which approximately 14% are seen a single time; around 0.48% belongs to the top ten. The same data also contributed to another study, on yellow fever vaccine responses in identical twins.

The chain employs TRBV9 and TRBJ2-2; D might be TRBD2 (5 bases). The source material was CD4+ T cells sorted from blood. This TCR derives from a woman between 18 and 29 years old in good health. The DNA for the CDR3 is TGTGCCAGCAGCGTAGAACTCGGGGTAACCGGGGAGCTGTTTTTT. This gives the protein CASSVELGVTGELFF.